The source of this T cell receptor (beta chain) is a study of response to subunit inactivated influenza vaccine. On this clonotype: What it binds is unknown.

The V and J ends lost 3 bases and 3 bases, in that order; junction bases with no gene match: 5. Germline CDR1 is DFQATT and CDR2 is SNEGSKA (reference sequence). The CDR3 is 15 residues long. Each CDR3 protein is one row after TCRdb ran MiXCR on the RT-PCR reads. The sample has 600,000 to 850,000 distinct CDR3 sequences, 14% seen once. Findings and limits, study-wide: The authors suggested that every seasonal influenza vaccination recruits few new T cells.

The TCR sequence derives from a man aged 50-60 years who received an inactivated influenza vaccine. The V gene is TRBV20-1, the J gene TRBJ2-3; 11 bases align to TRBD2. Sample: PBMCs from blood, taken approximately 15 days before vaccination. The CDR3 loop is CSASSTSGNTDTQYF. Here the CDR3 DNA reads TGCAGTGCTAGTTCGACTAGCGGGAATACAGATACGCAGTATTTT.